This T cell receptor (beta chain) is drawn from a study of post-analysis software for immune sequencing data. Study as a whole: Relapsing-remitting, secondary progressive and progressive-relapsing courses of multiple sclerosis were included. Whole-study findings and limits: Significantly decreased normalized Chao1 diversity was recorded for multiple sclerosis patients relative to controls. Samples sharing a preparation batch grouped tightly together when assessed by F measure. Patients carried four or five TRBV segments more frequently than controls did, and TRBV5-6, TRBV5-1 and TRBV20-1 were among them.

After removal of 7 bases from V and 5 bases from J, the junction contained 11 bases not matched to a gene. Germline values: CDR1 SNHLY, CDR2 FYNNEI. The CDR3 has 15 residues. cDNA libraries for TCR beta contained unique molecular identifiers. The yield from around 1 to 10 million T cells was roughly 500,000 cDNA molecules in total. Via MiXCR, TCRdb re-called the PCR reads, giving one row per CDR3 protein. This table holds 250,000 to 300,000 distinct CDR3 sequences, 35% to 40% found once. Worth noting for this clonotype: The antigen remains undetermined.

The specimen sequenced was blood. This chain joins TRBV2 and TRBJ2-5, with 9 bases that match TRBD1. This clonotype was sampled from a girl between 5 and 17 years old with multiple sclerosis. The chain's CDR3 is CASIRTGGVWETQYF. The DNA for the CDR3 is TGTGCCAGCATAAGAACAGGGGGCGTTTGGGAGACCCAGTACTTC.